The clone carrying this T cell receptor (beta chain) ranks as medium-sized. Antigen specificity is unknown. Mouse gene names and germline throughout. The read comes to an end 1 residue before the CDR3 does, leaving the germline J gene to fill in the end. The data belong to a study of tissue T cells after allogeneic stem cell transplantation. Study results and limitations: Alloreactivity or antigen specificity of tissue TCRs was not determined; some clones might be host cells. Motif-based clustering found tissue-specific repertoire signatures shared across patients, though few clones were shared.

Survey-depth TCRbeta CDR3 sequencing reported V/J genes and productive frequencies. Clones were sequenced by immunoSEQ multiplex PCR, and TCRdb holds only the in-frame ones, with some missing. The sample has over 7,500 clones, about a third seen once. The germline V gene encodes CDR1 KGHTA and CDR2 FQNQQP. The CDR3 totals 13 residues. Sample time point: mouse harvest day 14 after allogeneic transplant. Tail vein injection delivered 10^7 T-cell-depleted bone marrow cells and 10^6 splenic CD5+ T cells. Tissues came from B6→BALB/c major-mismatch GVHD mice at day 7 or 14. This sequence originates from a female BALB/c mouse given C57BL/6 T cells with graft-versus-host disease after an allogeneic hematopoietic cell transplant. The V and J genes are TRBV23 and TRBJ2-1; the D call in the table, TRBD1, was not verified against the DNA. Sequencing was done on a sample of skin. The part of the CDR3 DNA that was read is TGCTCCAGCAGTCAACAAAACTATGCTGAGCAGTTC. Amino acid sequence: CSSSQQNYAEQF. The entire CDR3 is CSSSQQNYAEQFF.